The entry that follows covers one TCR beta chain sequence. This table comes from immunoSEQ multiplex PCR, and its TCRdb copy is limited to in-frame clones, with some not included. The repertoire holds 100,000 to 150,000 clones, with approximately 92% as singletons. The germline CDR1 and CDR2 sequences are SGHTA and FQGNSA. Unmatched junction bases numbered 6, after V lost 4 bases and J lost 6 bases. CDR3 size: 14 residues. This sample was included in a study of control samples from healthy donors and cancer patients. What was sequenced was PBMCs. This sequence was found in an elderly man with head and neck cancer. The chain carries TRBV7-2 and TRBJ2-3; 8 nucleotides agree with TRBD1. The CDR3 DNA follows: TGTGCCAGCAGCTCGATGGACAGGGTTGATACGCAGTATTTT. This encodes CASSSMDRVDTQYF. Supplemented by reference TRBV7-2 and TRBJ2-3, the full variable domain reads GAGVSQSPSNKVTEKGKDVELRCDPISGHTALYWYRQSLGQGLEFLIYFQGNSAPDKSGLPSDRFSAERTGGSVSTLTIQRTQQEDSAVYLCASSSMDRVDTQYFGPGTRLTVL.